This T cell receptor (beta chain) came from a study of control samples from healthy donors and cancer patients. Some clones are missing from TCRdb's copy, which holds only in-frame ones; the method was immunoSEQ multiplex PCR. The sample yields approximately 190,000 clones, 91% seen once. The receptor was isolated from a man between 25 and 39 years old in good health. The sequenced sample consisted of blood.

The CDR3 DNA reads TGTGCCAGCACAGGGATGGGTAATTCACCCCTCCACTTT. It specifies CASTGMGNSPLHF. The chain joins TRBV6-5 to TRBJ1-6; perhaps TRBD1 as D (5 bases). CDR1 and CDR2 (germline): MNHEY, SVGAGI. The CDR3 loop spans 13 amino acids. The V and J ends lost 7 bases and 6 bases respectively, with 10 bases between them.